This is a list of T cell receptor beta chains from one sample in a study of shared clonotypes between healthy human individuals. Libraries were prepared by immunoSEQ multiplex PCR; TCRdb keeps only in-frame clonotypes and omits some of them. The table shows just over 2,000,000 clones, with 90% to 95% occurring only once. The sequenced sample consisted of naive CD4+ T cells sorted from blood. Every receptor here comes from a man in his late teens or twenties in good health. CDR3s include the opening cysteine and the closing phenylalanine or tryptophan. D genes are given only for firm matches. The size field is filled for only some rows; it gives once, few, many or a size class.

clone size	V gene	J gene	D gene	CDR3 protein	CDR3 DNA
.	TRBV29-1	TRBJ2-5	.	CSVEPNHQETQYF	TGCAGCGTTGAACCGAACCACCAAGAGACCCAGTACTTC
.	TRBV25-1	TRBJ1-6	.	CASSAGGNYNSPLHF	TGTGCCAGCAGTGCTGGGGGGAATTATAATTCACCCCTCCACTTT
once	TRBV20-1	TRBJ1-2	.	CSAKLGGYTF	TGCAGTGCAAAACTGGGTGGCTACACCTTC
.	TRBV10-2	TRBJ2-5	.	CASSDRGVGETQYF	TGCGCCAGCAGTGACAGGGGCGTTGGGGAGACCCAGTACTTC
once	TRBV10-3	TRBJ2-5	.	CAISEAKWETQYF	TGTGCCATCAGTGAGGCGAAATGGGAGACCCAGTACTTC
.	TRBV30	TRBJ2-7	.	CAWSTGYFSYEQYF	TGTGCCTGGAGTACCGGGTATTTCTCCTACGAGCAGTACTTC
.	TRBV6-4	TRBJ2-1	.	CASRLSSSYNEQFF	TGTGCCAGCAGACTCTCCAGCTCCTACAATGAGCAGTTCTTC
.	TRBV25-1	TRBJ1-2	TRBD1	CASSEFGTGDEGVYGYTF	TGTGCCAGCAGTGAATTTGGGACAGGGGACGAGGGGGTGTATGGCTACACCTTC
.	TRBV6-1	TRBJ2-7	TRBD2	CASSEIAGVREQYF	TGTGCCAGCAGCGAAATAGCGGGAGTGAGGGAGCAGTACTTC
.	TRBV10-1	TRBJ2-7	.	CASSESGIGGHEQYF	TGCGCCAGCAGTGAGTCTGGAATTGGTGGCCACGAGCAGTACTTC
.	TRBV6-5	TRBJ1-2	TRBD1	CASSPTGASDYGYTF	TGTGCCAGCAGCCCCACAGGGGCGAGCGACTATGGCTACACCTTC
.	TRBV5-6	TRBJ1-2	.	CASSLGFGYGYTF	TGTGCCAGCAGCTTGGGGTTCGGCTATGGCTACACCTTC
.	TRBV9	TRBJ1-2	.	CASSVQGNYGYTF	TGTGCCAGCAGCGTACAGGGTAACTATGGCTACACCTTC
.	TRBV11-2	TRBJ2-1	TRBD2	CASSLWTSGSYNEQFF	TGTGCCAGCAGCTTGTGGACTAGCGGCTCCTACAATGAGCAGTTCTTC
once	TRBV4-1	TRBJ1-2	.	CASSQDGTGLGGKYGYTF	TGCGCCAGCAGCCAAGATGGCACAGGGCTCGGGGGAAAGTATGGCTACACCTTC
.	TRBV10-3	TRBJ2-5	.	CAISAGVTSETQYF	TGTGCCATCAGTGCTGGCGTGACTTCGGAGACCCAGTACTTC
.	TRBV6-1	TRBJ2-7	.	CASRPRGGDSYEQYF	TGTGCCAGCAGGCCCAGGGGTGGCGATTCCTACGAGCAGTACTTC
.	TRBV6-5	TRBJ2-2	.	CASRESGPTGELFF	TGTGCCAGCAGGGAAAGCGGGCCCACCGGGGAGCTGTTTTTT
.	TRBV27	TRBJ1-1	.	CASSLSPSSRLSEAFF	TGTGCCAGCAGTTTATCGCCCTCCTCCAGGTTATCTGAAGCTTTCTTT
.	TRBV7-6	TRBJ1-2	.	CASSPQDRQGGGYTF	TGTGCCAGCAGCCCACAGGACCGCCAGGGAGGGGGCTACACCTTC
.	TRBV19	TRBJ2-7	TRBD1	CASSGTGTGKYEQYF	TGTGCCAGTAGTGGAACCGGGACAGGGAAGTACGAGCAGTACTTC
.	TRBV27	TRBJ2-7	.	CASSLRPRGHEQYF	TGTGCCAGCAGTTTACGCCCTCGGGGGCACGAGCAGTACTTC
.	TRBV6-1	TRBJ1-3	.	CASTRTENTIYF	TGTGCCAGCACCCGGACAGAAAACACCATATATTTT
.	TRBV19	TRBJ2-7	TRBD2	CASSMLSGGSDEQYF	TGTGCCAGTAGTATGTTGTCGGGAGGGAGCGACGAGCAGTACTTC
once	TRBV6-5	TRBJ1-3	TRBD1	CASSRDRVAGNTIYF	TGTGCCAGCAGCCGGGACAGGGTCGCCGGAAACACCATATATTTT
.	TRBV28	TRBJ1-3	TRBD1	CASSRQGGGNTIYF	TGTGCCAGCAGTAGACAGGGTGGAGGAAACACCATATATTTT
.	TRBV18	TRBJ2-7	TRBD1	CASSGQGASLEQYF	TGTGCCAGCTCGGGACAGGGGGCTAGTCTCGAGCAGTACTTC
.	TRBV10-3	TRBJ2-7	TRBD2	CAISGPGGLAGGRYEQYF	TGTGCCATCAGTGGACCGGGGGGACTAGCGGGAGGTCGTTACGAGCAGTACTTC
.	TRBV15	TRBJ2-3	.	CATSRLSSGTDTQYF	TGTGCCACCAGCAGACTCAGTAGCGGCACAGATACGCAGTATTTT
once	TRBV28	TRBJ2-3	.	CASSFSGTGATDTQYF	TGTGCCAGCAGTTTCAGCGGGACAGGTGCAACAGATACGCAGTATTTT
.	TRBV7-2	TRBJ2-3	TRBD2	CASSRRTSGLGTDTQYF	TGTGCCAGCAGCCGACGGACTAGCGGGTTGGGCACAGATACGCAGTATTTT
.	TRBV19	TRBJ1-2	.	CASSISSASYGYTF	TGTGCCAGTAGTATTAGTTCGGCCTCATATGGCTACACCTTC
.	TRBV28	TRBJ2-7	.	CASRLGISFTGEQYF	TGTGCCAGCAGATTGGGGATCAGCTTCACTGGCGAGCAGTACTTC
.	TRBV5-1	TRBJ2-1	TRBD1	CASSLDRERQFF	TGCGCCAGCAGCCTTGACAGGGAGAGACAGTTCTTC
.	TRBV28	TRBJ2-7	.	CASSFPTGYGTYEQYF	TGTGCCAGCAGTTTCCCAACGGGGTACGGAACCTACGAGCAGTACTTC
.	TRBV6-5	TRBJ2-7	TRBD2	CASSYVREGRYEQYF	TGTGCCAGCAGTTACGTCCGGGAGGGCAGGTACGAGCAGTACTTC
.	TRBV30	TRBJ2-5	TRBD2	CAWSVGGTIQTQYF	TGTGCCTGGAGTGTGGGGGGGACGATCCAGACCCAGTACTTC
.	TRBV10-3	TRBJ1-5	TRBD1	CAAREGALQPQHF	TGTGCCGCCAGAGAGGGGGCTCTTCAGCCCCAGCATTTT
.	TRBV7-2	TRBJ2-7	.	CASSPSSYEQYF	TGTGCCAGCAGCCCCAGCTCCTACGAGCAGTACTTC
once	TRBV5-6	TRBJ2-1	TRBD2	CASSKTSGLAYNEQFF	TGTGCCAGCAGCAAGACTAGCGGGTTAGCCTACAATGAGCAGTTCTTC
.	TRBV11-2	TRBJ2-3	TRBD1	CASSPRQGDTQYF	TGTGCCAGCAGCCCCCGACAGGGTGATACGCAGTATTTT
.	TRBV4-1	TRBJ1-5	.	CASSQDGQGSNQPQHF	TGCGCCAGCAGCCAAGATGGGCAGGGCAGCAATCAGCCCCAGCATTTT
once	TRBV5-1	TRBJ2-3	TRBD2	CASSPGLAGVRTDTQYF	TGCGCCAGCAGCCCCGGACTAGCGGGAGTTCGCACAGATACGCAGTATTTT
.	TRBV5-4	TRBJ2-7	TRBD2	CASSFDGLAGSSSYEQYF	TGTGCCAGCAGCTTCGACGGACTAGCGGGTTCTAGCTCCTACGAGCAGTACTTC
.	TRBV10-2	TRBJ1-2	TRBD1	CASSESGDSLGYTF	TGCGCCAGCAGTGAGTCAGGGGACAGCCTTGGCTACACCTTC
.	TRBV30	TRBJ2-2	TRBD2	CAWSTGTSGIGELFF	TGTGCCTGGAGCACCGGGACTAGCGGGATCGGGGAGCTGTTTTTT
.	TRBV19	TRBJ2-3	TRBD1	CASSSTRTGGMDTQYF	TGTGCCAGTAGTTCCACGAGGACAGGGGGCATGGATACGCAGTATTTT
.	TRBV2	TRBJ2-2	TRBD2	CATLAEMNTGELFF	TGTGCCACCCTAGCGGAGATGAACACCGGGGAGCTGTTTTTT
.	TRBV5-5	TRBJ2-7	TRBD2	CASSAGRRAEQYF	TGTGCCAGCAGCGCCGGGAGGAGGGCCGAGCAGTACTTC
.	TRBV6-5	TRBJ2-1	.	CASSYGSGAYNEQFF	TGTGCCAGCAGTTACGGGAGCGGTGCGTACAATGAGCAGTTCTTC
.	TRBV6-5	TRBJ1-1	.	CASSPHPGEAFF	TGTGCCAGCAGTCCCCATCCGGGAGAAGCTTTCTTT
.	TRBV4-2	TRBJ1-2	.	CASSQEGTSRGAMGYTF	TGTGCCAGCAGCCAAGAAGGGACCTCGAGGGGAGCGATGGGCTACACCTTC
once	TRBV6-5	TRBJ2-7	.	CASKRLVLSYEQYF	TGTGCCAGCAAACGACTAGTTCTTTCCTACGAGCAGTACTTC
.	TRBV9	TRBJ1-6	TRBD1	CASSSGQGNSPLHF	TGTGCCAGCAGCTCGGGACAGGGGAATTCACCCCTCCACTTT
.	TRBV2	TRBJ1-2	.	CASTGGPKNYGYTF	TGTGCCAGCACGGGGGGGCCAAAGAACTATGGCTACACCTTC